The present T cell receptor (beta chain) was sequenced within a study of beta chain features in type 1 diabetes. The study, taken as a whole, reports: Whether TCRB rearrangement is influenced by HLA type went unresolved here. For Type 1 diabetes patients, all four CD4+ subsets carried TCRB CDR3s that were moderately but significantly shorter.

The sequenced template was cDNA made from the entire isolated RNA. The assay was immunoSEQ multiplex PCR, and TCRdb's table has in-frame clones only and misses some. The sample shows over 700,000 clones, 17% of them seen only once. With 2 bases removed from V and 3 bases from J, the gap between germline ends came to 7 bases. Per germline, CDR1 KGHSH and CDR2 LQKENI. The CDR3 is made up of 13 amino acids. CD45RO/CCR7/CD25/CD127/CD95/CD27 sorting isolated CD4+ naive, central memory, regulatory and stem cell-like memory cells. Sorted populations were all over 95% pure. As regards this clone: Its antigen is currently unknown.

This TCR was recovered from a woman aged 18-29 years in good health. The material sequenced was naive CD4+ T cells from blood. The gene calls are TRBV18 and TRBJ2-5; D is ambiguous. CDR3 residues: CASSPRMEETQYF. In DNA form, the CDR3 reads TGTGCCAGCTCACCAAGGATGGAAGAGACCCAGTACTTC.